The 14 T cell receptor beta chains below come from one sample, sequenced in a study of CD8 T cells in Susac syndrome. Random hexamers primed reverse transcription of about 0.45 to 1 ug RNA. From the immunoSEQ multiplex PCR reads, TCRdb called clonotypes with MiXCR, one entry per CDR3 protein. The sample has fewer than 85,000 distinct CDR3 sequences, about 95% seen once. Material for sequencing was CD8+ T cells from PBMCs. These receptors all stem from a human donor with multiple sclerosis.

V usage is TRBV3-1 and J usage is TRBJ2-3; tentatively, D is TRBD2 (6 bases). CDR3 length: 16 amino acids. The ends were cut back, 4 bases at V and 2 bases at J, with 16 bases in the middle. Germline-derived CDR1 and CDR2 are LGHDT and YNNKEL (reference sequence). The CDR3 coding sequence is TGTGCCAGCAGCCCATTCGAGGGGACTTCCACAGATACGCAGTATTTT. It translates to CASSPFEGTSTDTQYF.

This clonotype was picked up one time. In nucleotides, the CDR3 is TGCAGCGAAGTCCAGGTGGGGGGAGCTTTCTTT. It translates to CSEVQVGGAFF. The chain combines TRBV29-1 with TRBJ1-1, with a tentative D call TRBD1 (5 bases). The CDR3 covers 11 residues. V was trimmed by 7 bases and J by 10 bases, leaving 16 bases between them. Germline V lookup: CDR1 SQVTM, CDR2 ANQGSEA.

The chain carries TRBV5-1 and TRBJ1-2; a possible D gene is TRBD1 (6 bases). The ends were cut back, 4 bases at V and 4 bases at J, with 20 bases in the middle. Germline V lookup: CDR1 SGHRS, CDR2 YFSETQ. The CDR3 has 16 amino acids. The CDR3, as DNA: TGCGCCAGCAGCATACAGACTCAGGGGATATCCTATGGCTACACCTTC. Amino acids: CASSIQTQGISYGYTF.

The V gene is TRBV6-5, the J gene TRBJ1-1; D is possibly TRBD1 (5 bases). This CDR3 contains 11 residues. The germline V and J ends were trimmed by 10 bases and 3 bases, with 9 bases remaining between them. Germline CDR1 and CDR2: MNHEY and SVGAGI. This CDR3 reads CATNRYTEAFF. The DNA of the CDR3 is TGTGCCACCAACAGGTACACTGAAGCTTTCTTT.

J is TRBJ2-7 and V is TRBV7-9; tentatively, D is TRBD1 or TRBD2 (5 bases each). V was shortened by 1 base and J by 6 bases, with 10 bases between the two germline ends. Germline loops: CDR1 SEHNR, CDR2 FQNEAQ (reference sequence). This CDR3 has 13 residues. The CDR3: CASSLVGGVEQYF. The CDR3, as DNA: TGTGCCAGCAGCTTAGTTGGGGGAGTCGAGCAGTACTTC.

The rearrangement uses TRBV4-1 and TRBJ2-5; TRBD1 aligns across 8 bases. The CDR3 has 15 residues. V shed 6 bases, J shed 5 bases, and the junction held 11 bases outside the gene matches. From germline, CDR1 is MGHRA and CDR2 YSYEKL. CDR3 amino acids: CASRREQGALETQYF. In DNA, the CDR3 is TGCGCCAGCAGACGGGAGCAGGGGGCTCTCGAGACCCAGTACTTC.

This chain uses TRBV5-1 with TRBJ2-2; the D call may be TRBD1 or TRBD2 (5 bases each). The germline CDR1 and CDR2 sequences are SGHRS and YFSETQ. The CDR3 totals 12 residues. V shed 7 bases and J shed 3 bases, with 7 bases lying between them. CDR3 sequence (DNA): TGCGCCAGCGTGGGGGACACCGGGGAGCTGTTTTTT. It translates to CASVGDTGELFF. Using reference TRBV5-1 and TRBJ2-2 for the parts outside the CDR3, the full variable domain is KAGVTQTPRYLIKTRGQQVTLSCSPISGHRSVSWYQQTPGQGLQFLFEYFSETQRNKGNFPGRFSGRQFSNSRSEMNVSTLELGDSALYLCASVGDTGELFFGEGSRLTVL.

The DNA for the CDR3 is TGCAGCGTTCAACTGGGGGGCCCCACCCATTACTCCTACAATGAGCAGTTCTTC. Protein: CSVQLGGPTHYSYNEQFF. The gene calls are TRBV29-1 and TRBJ2-1; D may be TRBD1 or TRBD2 (6 bases each). V was trimmed by 5 bases and J by 0 bases, leaving 23 bases between them. Germline-derived CDR1 and CDR2 are SQVTM and ANQGSEA. This CDR3 is built from 18 residues.

This rearrangement joins TRBV9 to TRBJ1-3, with D tentatively TRBD1 (5 bases). Germline loops: CDR1 SGDLS, CDR2 YYNGEE. Deletions cut 4 bases from V and 0 bases from J, with 20 bases between. This CDR3 is built from 18 residues. DNA for the CDR3: TGTGCCAGCAGCCCTCGACCGGGACTCTCTCTCTCTGGAAACACCATATATTTT. It translates to CASSPRPGLSLSGNTIYF.

The chain is built from TRBV5-1 and TRBJ2-1; D uncertain. The V gene lost 1 base and the J gene lost 1 base, with 3 bases spanning the gap. Germline CDR1 is SGHRS and CDR2 is YFSETQ. The CDR3 runs to 13 residues. The CDR3 spells CASSLTSYNEQFF. The CDR3 DNA follows: TGCGCCAGCAGCTTGACATCCTACAATGAGCAGTTCTTC. Full variable domain (rest looked up from reference TRBV5-1 and TRBJ2-1): KAGVTQTPRYLIKTRGQQVTLSCSPISGHRSVSWYQQTPGQGLQFLFEYFSETQRNKGNFPGRFSGRQFSNSRSEMNVSTLELGDSALYLCASSLTSYNEQFFGPGTRLTVL.

The gene calls are TRBV5-1 and TRBJ2-7; 7 bases fit TRBD1. With V trimmed by 1 base and J by 1 base, 2 bases remained unmatched. CDR1 is SGHRS and CDR2 is YFSETQ in the germline V gene. This CDR3 spans 14 amino acids. CDR3: CASSLTGESYEQYF. CDR3 bases: TGCGCCAGCAGCTTGACAGGGGAGTCCTACGAGCAGTACTTC.

The V call is TRBV7-9, the J call TRBJ1-1; D is perhaps TRBD1 (6 bases). The CDR3 is 16 amino acids. Per the germline V gene, CDR1 is SEHNR and CDR2 is FQNEAQ (reference sequence). The V end lost 4 bases, the J end lost 0 bases, and 15 bases lay between the germline ends. CDR3 residues: CASSSPQGLMNTEAFF. The DNA of the CDR3 is TGTGCCAGCAGCTCCCCACAGGGTTTGATGAACACTGAAGCTTTCTTT.

This chain connects TRBV27 to TRBJ2-5, with 7 bases that match TRBD1. The CDR3 spans 16 residues. V was pared by 4 bases and J by 0 bases, with 8 bases of the junction left unmatched. Per germline, CDR1 MNHEY and CDR2 SMNVEV (reference sequence). The DNA of the CDR3 is TGTGCCAGCAGTTACGGACAGGACTTGTACCAAGAGACCCAGTACTTC. This gives the protein CASSYGQDLYQETQYF.

The rearrangement links TRBV20-1 to TRBJ1-1; D not certain. V was cut by 2 bases and J by 7 bases, with 8 bases left in between. The CDR3 has 11 amino acids. Germline CDR1 reads DFQATT; CDR2 reads SNEGSKA (reference sequence). CDR3 DNA sequence: TGCAGTGCTAGACGAGGGAATGAAGCTTTCTTT. This gives the protein CSARRGNEAFF.